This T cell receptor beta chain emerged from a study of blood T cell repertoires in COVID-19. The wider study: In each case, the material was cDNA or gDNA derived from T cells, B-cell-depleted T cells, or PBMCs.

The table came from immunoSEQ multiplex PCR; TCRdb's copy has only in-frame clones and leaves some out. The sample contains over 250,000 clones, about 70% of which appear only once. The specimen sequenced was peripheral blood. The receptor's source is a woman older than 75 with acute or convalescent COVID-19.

The CDR3 protein is CASSLEWGRSYNSPLHF. In DNA form, the CDR3 reads TGTGCCAGCAGCTTAGAGTGGGGCCGCTCCTATAATTCACCCCTCCACTTT. This rearrangement joins TRBV7-2 to TRBJ1-6, with D perhaps TRBD1 (5 bases). Germline CDR1 reads SGHTA; CDR2 reads FQGNSA. There are 17 residues in the CDR3. With 1 base removed from V and 0 bases from J, the gap between germline ends came to 10 bases.